The sequence of this T cell receptor (beta chain) was determined in a study of blood T cell repertoires in COVID-19. Study at large: The samples span acute and convalescent COVID-19 from the United States, Italy and Spain. The analysed material was cDNA or gDNA that came from T cells, B-cell-depleted T cells, or PBMCs.

Only in-frame clones appear in the TCRdb table, and some are missing; sequencing was by immunoSEQ multiplex PCR. The data hold roughly 260,000 clones, with roughly 87% observed a single time. V trimming: 4 bases; J trimming: 0 bases; junction bases outside the gene matches: 6. The germline V gene encodes CDR1 LGHDT and CDR2 YNNKEL (reference sequence). CDR3 size: 16 residues. Sequences were obtained from peripheral blood. The sequence was collected from a woman aged 50 to 60 who had recovered from COVID-19. This sequence joins TRBV3-1 (or the pseudogene TRBV3-2) and TRBJ2-1; 7 nucleotides match TRBD1. DNA of the CDR3: TGTGCCAGCAGCCCCAGGGGGTCTTTCTCCTACAATGAGCAGTTCTTC. This translates into CASSPRGSFSYNEQFF.